The TCR beta chain under discussion was sequenced for a study of shared clonotypes between healthy human individuals. Study conclusions and caveats: A generally larger estimated richness was seen in naive subsets than in memory subsets. Large sequencing depth failed to make sorted-subset sequencing complete, rarefaction showed.

Terminally differentiated effector memory CD45RA+ cells were left out of the naive CD8 fraction, which was CD45RO-negative and positively selected for CCR7. Donors were healthy HIV-negative adults without recently reported acute infections or vaccinations. All the donors were Caucasian adults who lived in Nashville, Tennessee. Measured with immunoSEQ multiplex PCR; TCRdb has only the in-frame clones, and not every one. Here the sample spans roughly 1,800,000 clones, about 94% being singletons. Germline V gives CDR1 MDHEN, CDR2 SYDVKM. This CDR3 has 14 amino acids. V gave up 6 bases and J gave up 8 bases, with 18 bases separating them. As to this clone: What it recognizes is unknown.

The gene calls are TRBV28 and TRBJ2-3, with D possibly TRBD1 on 5 matching bases. Sequenced input: naive CD8+ T cells sorted from blood. This TCR was recovered from a man younger than 30 in good health. The CDR3, as DNA: TGTGCCAGCAGGCTTCCGACGACAGTGGGTACGCAGTATTTT. This codes for CASRLPTTVGTQYF.